This T cell receptor (beta chain) came from a study of cytomegalovirus exposure and HLA in healthy donors (dated by TCRdb to 2017 to 2019). Regarding the research as a whole: The 500 to 800 repertoires of the first cohort and the approximately 130 validation repertoires were produced on the same platform, according to a later analysis. To predict cytomegalovirus infection status, the study brought together high-throughput TCR immunosequencing, statistical association of individual TCRs with disease status, and machine learning. Besides the first cohort of approximately 710 subjects, a separate validation cohort made up of 120 different subjects was used. The study aimed to test whether cataloging public T cell receptors could reveal signatures of past pathogen exposure.

What the research found in general, with its limitations: Of the cluster scores, 85% to 95% were above 0 in a later analysis, which found that TCRs clustered in the first cohort also tended to co-occur in the approximately 120 validation repertoires. Cytomegalovirus status was reported to be diagnosed by the classifier with high specificity and sensitivity in both the original and validation cohorts. All 120 or so repertoires were used to score co-occurrence in the validation cohort in a later analysis, because that analysis had no HLA typing for the cohort. The authors suggested that the approach could potentially be generalized to other disease states and immunological phenotypes. In the study, approximately 160 TCR beta chains were listed as associated with cytomegalovirus. While some public TCRs were present in many individuals, most TCR sequences turned up only very rarely across donors. In vitro tests confirmed that a few of the cytomegalovirus-associated TCR beta chains recognize cytomegalovirus antigens.

Donors formed part of the validation cohort, which comprised 120 or so subjects and was distinct from the first cohort of under 850 subjects. Library method: the immunoSEQ multiplex PCR assay. The study's processing was this. To diagnose cytomegalovirus status from the catalog of TCR beta chain sequences, a statistical classification framework was built. TCRdb took this table from immuneACCESS and kept in-frame rearrangements with V and J called. Such tables lack part of the clones; where checked against another copy, unresolved V genes explain under half of the gap, and the rest is unexplained. D and trimming come from the DNA, and the V and J calls and clone size come from that table. For this sample there are under 95,000 clones; around 90% appear just once. The ten top clones hold about 1.9% of the sample. Note on this clone: The target of this receptor is not known. No much larger clone exists at a distance of one base, and base qualities are not known.

The germline V gene (reference sequence) sets CDR1 to SGHNT and CDR2 to YYREEE. The cysteine opens and the phenylalanine closes a CDR3 of 16 amino acids. Only CDR3 DNA is held: 48 bases, read in frame from base 1. V is shortened by 3 bases, J by 0 bases, and the region joining them spans 16 bases. Sequencing was carried out using PBMCs. The TCR comes from a man in his thirties or forties in good health and CMV-seronegative. Rearrangement joined TRBV5-4 to TRBJ2-7; the D gene is perhaps TRBD1, from 5 matching bases. The CDR3 is CASSWSTARASYEQYF. At the DNA level, the sequence is TGTGCCAGCAGCTGGTCGACAGCGCGCGCCTCCTACGAGCAGTACTTC.